Each of the 27 T cell receptor beta chains below was sequenced from the same sample in a study of blood T cell repertoires in COVID-19. The table came from immunoSEQ multiplex PCR; TCRdb's copy has only in-frame clones and leaves some out. In the table there are roughly 230,000 clones, 82% of which are singletons. Sequenced input: peripheral blood. These receptors came from a woman of 80 years or more with acute or convalescent COVID-19.

This chain joins TRBV5-1 and TRBJ1-3; a weak D match, TRBD1 (5 bases). The CDR3 spans 15 residues. Germline V gene lookup returns CDR1 SGHRS and CDR2 YFSETQ. V was clipped by 4 bases and J by 8 bases, with 19 bases between them. CDR3 sequence: CASSAGWQGVDTIYF. Here the CDR3 DNA reads TGCGCCAGCAGCGCCGGATGGCAGGGTGTAGACACCATATATTTT.

This clone was seen only once. This chain uses TRBV6-2 or TRBV6-3 with TRBJ1-1, with D possibly matching TRBD1 (5 bases). CDR1 is MNHEY, CDR2 SVGEGT, per germline. Between the trimmed V and J ends, which lost 2 bases and 4 bases, there was a span of 17 bases. The CDR3 has 16 residues. The DNA of the CDR3 is TGTGCCAGCAGTTACGAAACAGGACGTCAGCGCACTGAAGCTTTCTTT. Protein sequence: CASSYETGRQRTEAFF.

The rearrangement joins TRBV29-1 to TRBJ1-5; TRBD1 matches 9 bases. The germline V gene has CDR1 SQVTM and CDR2 ANQGSEA. The CDR3 runs 14 residues. V lost 4 bases, J lost 7 bases, and 8 bases stayed unmatched. The CDR3 sequence: CSVVTGGAGQPQHF. In nucleotides, the CDR3 is TGCAGCGTTGTCACAGGGGGCGCCGGGCAGCCCCAGCATTTT. Full variable domain (outside the CDR3, taken from reference TRBV29-1 and TRBJ1-5): SAVISQKPSRDICQRGTSLTIQCQVDSQVTMMFWYRQQPGQSLTLIATANQGSEATYESGFVIDKFPISRPNLTFSTLTVSNMSPEDSSIYLCSVVTGGAGQPQHFGDGTRLSIL.

This clone was seen a single time. The chain has TRBV3-1 (or the pseudogene TRBV3-2) and TRBJ1-2, with D maybe TRBD1 (5 bases). Germline V lookup: CDR1 LGHDT, CDR2 YNNKEL (reference sequence). The CDR3 has 12 residues. Trimming stripped 3 bases from V and 6 bases from J, with 8 bases between. The CDR3 reads CASSHKGNGYTF. DNA of the CDR3: TGTGCCAGCAGCCATAAGGGGAATGGCTACACCTTC.

This clone has only one observation. Here the CDR3 reads CASSPQRFNEQFF. DNA of the CDR3: TGTGCCAGCAGCCCGCAGCGGTTTAATGAGCAGTTCTTC. J is TRBJ2-1 and V is TRBV7-2; a possible D gene is TRBD2 (5 bases). Per germline, CDR1 SGHTA and CDR2 FQGNSA. CDR3 length equals 13 residues. The ends were cut back, 5 bases at V and 7 bases at J, with 12 bases in the middle.

The chain employs TRBV4-2 and TRBJ1-2; 11 positions match TRBD1. The CDR3 has 15 residues. V lost 0 bases to trimming and J lost 7 bases; unmatched junction nucleotides: 4. The germline gives CDR1 LGHNA, CDR2 YNFKEQ. In nucleotides, the CDR3 is TGTGCCAGCAGCCAAGAAAGGACAGGGGGCGTTGGCTACACCTTC. Translation: CASSQERTGGVGYTF.

This chain links TRBV6-2 or TRBV6-3 with TRBJ2-3, with TRBD1 identical over 12 bases. Germline trimming cut 2 bases from V and 4 bases from J; bases unmatched to any gene: 7. The CDR3 consists of 17 residues. The germline CDR1 and CDR2 sequences are MNHEY and SVGEGT. The CDR3 region is CASSYRDRGHLPDTQYF. As DNA, the CDR3 is TGTGCCAGCAGTTACAGGGACAGGGGGCATCTGCCAGATACGCAGTATTTT.

The CDR3 coding sequence is TGTGCCAGTTCTTCGAGGAGCGAGCAGTACTTC. It encodes CASSSRSEQYF. This sequence joins TRBV19 and TRBJ2-7; D remains unclear. This CDR3 is built from 11 residues. The V end lost 8 bases, the J end lost 6 bases, and 11 bases lay between the germline ends. Germline values: CDR1 LNHDA, CDR2 SQIVND (reference sequence).

The chain uses TRBV3-1 (or the pseudogene TRBV3-2) and TRBJ1-2, with D possibly being TRBD1 (6 bases). CDR3 length equals 14 residues. The germline V gene has CDR1 LGHDT and CDR2 YNNKEL (reference sequence). V lost 3 bases and J lost 4, with 12 bases in between. The CDR3 reads CASSHYRDGYGYTF. As DNA, the CDR3 is TGTGCCAGCAGCCATTACAGGGATGGCTATGGCTACACCTTC.

The CDR3 loop is CASSPVPSGANVLTF. The CDR3 region has the DNA TGTGCCAGCAGTCCTGTCCCGTCTGGGGCCAACGTCCTGACTTTC. The rearrangement links TRBV6-4 to TRBJ2-6; D unresolved. V shed 5 bases and J shed 1 base, with 9 bases lying between them. Germline CDR1 is MRHNA and CDR2 is SNTAGT. The CDR3 spans 15 residues.

The V and J genes are TRBV7-9 and TRBJ2-1; 12 bases agree with TRBD2. Germline trimming cut 2 bases from V and 7 bases from J; bases unmatched to any gene: 6. Germline V gene data show CDR1 as SEHNR and CDR2 as FQNEAQ (reference sequence). There are 16 residues in the CDR3. The CDR3: CASSLWTSGKVNEQFF. In DNA, the CDR3 is TGTGCCAGCAGCTTATGGACTAGCGGGAAAGTAAATGAGCAGTTCTTC.

V gene TRBV5-4 combines with J gene TRBJ2-5; 7 nucleotides agree with TRBD2. CDR1 and CDR2 from the germline V gene are SGHNT and YYREEE (reference sequence). Trimming at V came to 0 bases and at J to 4 bases, leaving 0 bases not matched to a gene. This CDR3 is 13 amino acids long. The CDR3 DNA reads TGTGCCAGCAGCTTGGGGGGGGGAGAGACCCAGTACTTC. Its translation: CASSLGGGETQYF.

The gene calls are TRBV7-7 and TRBJ2-1; 9 bases are shared with TRBD2. The CDR3 extends over 15 amino acids. CDR1 and CDR2 from the germline V gene are SSHAT and FNYEAQ (reference sequence). With 1 base clipped from V and 6 bases from J, the junction kept 4 bases outside the gene matches. This CDR3 reads CASSLGTSASNEQFF. The CDR3 coding sequence is TGTGCCAGCAGCTTAGGGACTAGCGCCTCCAATGAGCAGTTCTTC.

The J gene is TRBJ2-5, the V gene TRBV11-3; the match to TRBD1 covers 7 bases. Germline CDR1 reads SGHNT; CDR2 reads YENEEA. The CDR3 length is 15 residues. Trimming removed 3 bases from V and 1 base from J; junction bases left unmatched: 5. CDR3 DNA: TGTGCCAGCAGCTTCGGACAGGTCATCCAAGAGACCCAGTACTTC. It encodes CASSFGQVIQETQYF.

This clone has just one count. The J gene is TRBJ2-2, the V gene TRBV9, with D perhaps TRBD1 (6 bases). Trimming shortened V by 4 bases and J by 1 base, and 17 bases separated the two germline ends. CDR3 size: 17 residues. CDR1 is SGDLS and CDR2 is YYNGEE in the germline V gene. The CDR3: CASSPPPGQKNTGELFF. CDR3 bases: TGTGCCAGCAGCCCCCCCCCGGGACAAAAGAACACCGGGGAGCTGTTTTTT.

The chain combines TRBV28 with TRBJ1-6, with 10 bases matching TRBD1. Unmatched junction bases numbered 2, after V lost 5 bases and J lost 7 bases. CDR1 and CDR2 from the germline V gene are MDHEN and SYDVKM. The CDR3 covers 14 residues. This CDR3 reads CASSRDRGNSPLHF. In DNA form, the CDR3 reads TGTGCCAGCAGTAGGGACAGGGGCAATTCACCCCTCCACTTT.

This clone was detected only a few times. V gene TRBV7-9 combines with J gene TRBJ2-1, with 11 bases matching TRBD2. The CDR3 runs 16 residues. Trimming took 5 bases from V and 5 from J; bases not matched to a gene: 8. Looked up from germline, CDR1 is SEHNR and CDR2 is FQNEAQ (reference sequence). In DNA, the CDR3 is TGTGCCAGCAGCGGTCTAGCGGGGGGCTTTAACAATGAGCAGTTCTTC. This codes for CASSGLAGGFNNEQFF.

The V call is TRBV11-2, the J call TRBJ1-1; 10 nucleotides agree with TRBD1. The CDR3 has 13 residues. Germline V gene sequence: CDR1 SGHAT, CDR2 FQNNGV. V lost 5 bases, J lost 9 bases, and 6 bases stayed unmatched. The CDR3 here is CASSQQGQGKAFF. CDR3 coding DNA: TGTGCCAGCAGCCAGCAGGGACAGGGGAAAGCTTTCTTT.

This chain connects TRBV10-3 to TRBJ2-7, with TRBD1 matching over 7 bases. Germline loops: CDR1 ENHRY, CDR2 SYGVKD. The CDR3 totals 15 residues. Trimming took 8 bases from V and 3 from J; bases not matched to a gene: 13. In nucleotides, the CDR3 is TGTGCCATCGCCGAGGGGGCATTACCCGACTACGAGCAGTACTTC. This encodes CAIAEGALPDYEQYF.

This chain links TRBV30 with TRBJ2-1; 7 nucleotides align to TRBD2. Trimming removed 4 bases from V and 8 bases from J; junction bases left unmatched: 11. This CDR3 has 14 amino acids. Germline lookup yields CDR1 GTSNPN and CDR2 SVGIG (reference sequence). This chain's CDR3 is CAWTSGQLADEQFF. The CDR3 nucleotides are TGTGCCTGGACTAGCGGTCAACTGGCGGATGAGCAGTTCTTC.

The chain uses TRBV5-1 and TRBJ2-7, with D maybe TRBD1 (6 bases). The V end was cut by 4 bases, the J end by 3 bases, with 14 bases between. Germline V gene lookup returns CDR1 SGHRS and CDR2 YFSETQ. This CDR3 has 14 residues. Written as DNA, the CDR3 is TGCGCCAGCAGCCTCGGGACATCCCACTACGAGCAGTACTTC. Translating it yields CASSLGTSHYEQYF.

This clone has a handful of counts. This chain uses TRBV13 with TRBJ1-1; 7 bases fit TRBD1. J was trimmed by 0 bases and V by 4 bases; bases with no gene match: 2. The CDR3 is 14 amino acids. Germline V lookup: CDR1 PRHDT, CDR2 FYEKMQ (reference sequence). This chain's CDR3 is CASSSQGVNTEAFF. The DNA of the CDR3 is TGTGCCAGCAGCTCCCAGGGGGTGAACACTGAAGCTTTCTTT.

J is TRBJ1-2 and V is TRBV28, with TRBD1 matching 7 bases. The germline V gene has CDR1 MDHEN and CDR2 SYDVKM. The CDR3 contains 15 residues. Germline trimming cut 3 bases from V and 7 bases from J; bases unmatched to any gene: 11. Here the CDR3 DNA reads TGTGCCAGCAGTTTGGACAGGCTCGAGGTTGGTGGCTACACCTTC. Its protein is CASSLDRLEVGGYTF.

The chain links TRBV5-1 to TRBJ2-7; D gene uncertain. Germline V CDR1 and CDR2: SGHRS, YFSETQ. CDR3 size: 13 residues. V lost 3 bases to trimming and J lost 3 bases, with 10 bases between them. The DNA of the CDR3 is TGCGCCAGCAGCTCGTTCCTCAGCTACGAGCAGTACTTC. Encoded protein: CASSSFLSYEQYF.

The J gene is TRBJ1-6, the V gene TRBV7-3; D gene uncertain. Deletions cut 5 bases from V and 0 bases from J, with 14 bases between. The CDR3 consists of 17 residues. CDR1 and CDR2 from the germline V gene are SGHTA and FQGTGA. CDR3 sequence: CASSPRRSLSYNSPLHF. The CDR3 DNA reads as TGTGCCAGCAGCCCTCGAAGGAGCCTCTCCTATAATTCACCCCTCCACTTT.

This chain links TRBV15 with TRBJ1-3; D is undetermined. The CDR3 runs 14 residues. Trimming shortened V by 5 bases and J by 6 bases, and 14 bases separated the two germline ends. Per germline, CDR1 LNHNV and CDR2 YYDKDF (reference sequence). The CDR3 region is CATSDPPTVNTIYF. CDR3 nucleotide sequence: TGTGCCACCAGCGACCCCCCCACAGTAAACACCATATATTTT.

This chain links TRBV15 with TRBJ2-7; D is unresolved. Between the trimmed V and J ends, which lost 3 bases and 2 bases, there was a span of 14 bases. Germline V gene lookup returns CDR1 LNHNV and CDR2 YYDKDF (reference sequence). The CDR3 extends over 15 amino acids. CDR3 bases: TGTGCCACCAGCAGCCCCCTCGGTTCCACCTACGAGCAGTACTTC. The encoded protein is CATSSPLGSTYEQYF.